This T cell receptor beta chain was observed in a study of T cells in Graves' hyperthyroidism and ophthalmopathy. The wider study: Before any treatment, at initial diagnosis, peripheral blood was collected.

As regards this clonotype: Antigen specificity is unknown.

The investigators amplified TCR beta CDR3 regions from RNA transcripts. The study used the HTBI primer set for a first-round RT-PCR of the TCR CDR3. Via MiXCR, TCRdb re-called the multiplex PCR reads, giving one row per CDR3 protein. The sample records approximately 330,000 distinct CDR3 sequences, 21% being singletons. Study-wide findings and caveats: Ophthalmopathy could be told apart from stable hyperthyroidism with a 13 V-J model.

The CDR3 loop spans 15 amino acids. Looked up from germline, CDR1 is SGHRS and CDR2 is YFSETQ. Between the trimmed V and J ends, which lost 3 bases and 2 bases, there was a span of 13 bases. Sample: blood. The clonotype comes from a woman in her forties or fifties with Graves' hyperthyroidism. This chain joins TRBV5-1 and TRBJ2-3; D possibly corresponds to TRBD1 (6 bases). CDR3 sequence (DNA): TGCGCCAGCAGCTATAACAGGGAATTCACAGATACGCAGTATTTT. Its protein is CASSYNREFTDTQYF. Complete variable domain (other parts from reference TRBV5-1 and TRBJ2-3): KAGVTQTPRYLIKTRGQQVTLSCSPISGHRSVSWYQQTPGQGLQFLFEYFSETQRNKGNFPGRFSGRQFSNSRSEMNVSTLELGDSALYLCASSYNREFTDTQYFGPGTRLTVL.